This T cell receptor beta chain came from a study of T cells after yellow fever vaccination. TCRdb re-called the 5' RACE reads with MiXCR, one entry per CDR3 protein. Of under 25,000 distinct CDR3 sequences in the sample, less than 5.5% were seen once. Trimming stripped 3 bases from V and 2 bases from J, with 10 bases between. CDR1 is DFQATT and CDR2 is SNEGSKA in the germline V gene (reference sequence). CDR3 size: 13 residues. In its sample, this clonotype was seen many times. This clonotype originated in a man aged 18 to 29 who received the YFV17D yellow fever vaccine. V is TRBV20-1 and J is TRBJ2-5, with D possibly being TRBD1 or TRBD2 (5 bases each). The sequencing here drew on PBMCs, either bulk or a sorted T-cell subset (CD4+, CD8+, memory, or dextramer-sorted; not recorded which), taken approximately 40 days after the first yellow fever vaccination. As DNA, the CDR3 is TGCAGTGCTAGGGGGGAATTACAAGAGACCCAGTACTTC. Amino acids: CSARGELQETQYF.